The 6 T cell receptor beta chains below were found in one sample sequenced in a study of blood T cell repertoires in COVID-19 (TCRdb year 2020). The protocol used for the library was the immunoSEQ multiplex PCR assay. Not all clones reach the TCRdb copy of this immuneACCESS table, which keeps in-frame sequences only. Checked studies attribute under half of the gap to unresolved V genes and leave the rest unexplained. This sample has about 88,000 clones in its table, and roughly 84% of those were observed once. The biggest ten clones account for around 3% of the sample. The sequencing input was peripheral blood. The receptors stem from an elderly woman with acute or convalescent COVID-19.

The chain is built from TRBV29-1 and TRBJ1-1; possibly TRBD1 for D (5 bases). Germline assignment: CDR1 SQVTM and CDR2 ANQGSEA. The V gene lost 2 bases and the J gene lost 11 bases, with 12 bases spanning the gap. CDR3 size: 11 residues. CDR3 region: CSVERGVEAFF. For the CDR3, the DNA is TGCAGCGTTGAACGGGGGGTTGAGGCTTTCTTT.

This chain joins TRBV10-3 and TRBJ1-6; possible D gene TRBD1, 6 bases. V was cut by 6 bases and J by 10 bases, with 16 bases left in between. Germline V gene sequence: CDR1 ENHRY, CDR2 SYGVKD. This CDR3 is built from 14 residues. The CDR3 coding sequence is TGTGCCATCAGGGACAGCCCGGGTGGCTCACCCCTCCACTTT. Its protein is CAIRDSPGGSPLHF.

The DNA of the CDR3 is TGTGCCAGCAGCCAGATAGCGGGGGTACTCACCGGGGAGCTGTTTTTT. Amino acids: CASSQIAGVLTGELFF. J is TRBJ2-2 and V is TRBV7-9; 9 bases match TRBD2. CDR3 size: 16 residues. Germline lookup yields CDR1 SEHNR and CDR2 FQNEAQ (reference sequence). The J segment lost 4 bases and the V segment lost 5 bases, leaving 8 bases of the junction unmatched.

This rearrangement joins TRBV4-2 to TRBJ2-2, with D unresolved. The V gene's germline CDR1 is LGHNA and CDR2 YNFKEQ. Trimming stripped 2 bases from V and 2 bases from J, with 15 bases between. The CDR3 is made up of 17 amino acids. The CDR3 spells CASSQTLFNSNTGELFF. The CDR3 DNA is TGTGCCAGCAGCCAAACACTCTTTAACAGTAACACCGGGGAGCTGTTTTTT.

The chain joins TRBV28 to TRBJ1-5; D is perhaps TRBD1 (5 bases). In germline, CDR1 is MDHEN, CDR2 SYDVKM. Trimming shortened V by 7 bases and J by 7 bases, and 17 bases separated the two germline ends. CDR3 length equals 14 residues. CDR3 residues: CASTYGGGFQPQHF. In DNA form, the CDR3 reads TGTGCCAGCACTTACGGGGGGGGTTTCCAGCCCCAGCATTTT.

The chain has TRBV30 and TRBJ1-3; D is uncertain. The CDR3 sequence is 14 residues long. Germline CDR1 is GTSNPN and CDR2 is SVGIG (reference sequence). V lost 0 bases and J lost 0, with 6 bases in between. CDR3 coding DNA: TGTGCCTGGAGTGTACATCTCTCTGGAAACACCATATATTTT. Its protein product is CAWSVHLSGNTIYF.